The present TCR beta chain was sequenced within a study of T-cell reconstitution after alpha-beta-depleted transplantation in children. General study findings and limits: Newly produced T cells mostly provided counts and TCRbeta diversity after one year, as hyperexpanded clones declined. After transplant, high TCRbeta diversity at day 60 in some patients arose from surviving recipient T cells and thymic progenitors. Several hundred expanded graft clones reportedly were the source of alpha-beta T cells about two months after transplant.

The TCRbeta library was prepared with unique molecular identifiers. TCRdb reprocessed the PCR reads via MiXCR and lists one record per CDR3 protein. The table includes some 200,000 distinct CDR3 sequences, 5.5% to 7% detected once. Per the germline V gene, CDR1 is SGHRS and CDR2 is YFSETQ. This CDR3 is 15 amino acids long. V gave up 4 bases and J gave up 3 bases; unmatched junction bases: 5. In regard to this clonotype: The target antigen is unknown. The CDR3 does not end in the conserved phenylalanine or tryptophan, so this is likely a read error.

This chain connects TRBV5-1 to TRBJ2-2; 8 bases fit TRBD1. This receptor was taken from a girl less than two years old with combined immunodeficiency, due to receive a stem cell transplant. The material sequenced was PBMCs, taken before TCRalphabeta/CD19-depleted stem cell transplant. Here the CDR3 reads CASSQTGVDTGELFV. The CDR3 DNA reads TGCGCCAGCAGCCAGACAGGGGTCGACACCGGGGAGCTGTTTGTT.